Below, 21 T cell receptor beta chains from the same sample are listed, as sequenced in a study of memory CD4+ T cells and cytomegalovirus serostatus. The sort gate was single viable CD3+CD4+CD8-CD45RO+ cells for memory CD4+ T cells. Profiled with immunoSEQ multiplex PCR; TCRdb holds only in-frame clones, not every one. Of 61,000 or so clones listed, 60% to 85% are singletons. Specimen: memory CD4+ T cells from blood. All receptors come from an adult in good health and CMV-seronegative. Some clones in this sample may be carry-over from other donors' samples.

This clone was counted between two and nine times. This chain links TRBV6-1 with TRBJ1-3; 10 bases align to TRBD1. After removal of 4 bases from V and 4 bases from J, the junction contained 4 bases not matched to a gene. The germline CDR1 and CDR2 sequences are MNHNS and SASEGT. This CDR3 is built from 15 residues. The CDR3 DNA reads as TGTGCCAGCAGTGCGGACAGGGGGTTCGGAAACACCATATATTTT. It translates to CASSADRGFGNTIYF.

This rearrangement joins TRBV19 to TRBJ1-4; D unclear. There are 13 residues in the CDR3. Germline-derived CDR1 and CDR2 are LNHDA and SQIVND (reference sequence). V shed 7 bases and J shed 3 bases, with 9 bases lying between them. Here the CDR3 reads CASKADPNEKLFF. CDR3 coding DNA: TGTGCCAGTAAAGCAGATCCTAATGAAAAACTGTTTTTT.

The chain employs TRBV29-1 and TRBJ2-1; tentatively, D is TRBD2 (7 bases). The V gene's germline CDR1 is SQVTM and CDR2 ANQGSEA. CDR3 length: 15 amino acids. With 7 bases removed from V and 0 bases from J, the gap between germline ends came to 16 bases. CDR3 amino acids: CSAEGGLNSYNEQFF. DNA of the CDR3: TGCAGCGCTGAGGGGGGGTTAAACTCCTACAATGAGCAGTTCTTC.

V and J are TRBV7-2 and TRBJ1-3; D possibly corresponds to TRBD1 (6 bases). This CDR3 has 15 amino acids. The germline CDR1 and CDR2 sequences are SGHTA and FQGNSA. The ends were cut back, 3 bases at V and 4 bases at J, with 13 bases in the middle. The CDR3: CASSFQGSTGNTIYF. The CDR3 DNA is TGTGCCAGCAGCTTTCAGGGGTCTACAGGAAACACCATATATTTT.

V is TRBV28 and J is TRBJ1-2; TRBD1 might be the D (5 bases). CDR3 size: 12 residues. Trimming cost V 2 bases and J 10 bases, with 11 bases left between them. Germline V gene data show CDR1 as MDHEN and CDR2 as SYDVKM. CDR3 in DNA: TGTGCCAGCAGTTTAGTCGGGGGAGACTACACCTTC. It translates to CASSLVGGDYTF.

This clone has only one observation. The chain joins TRBV5-8 to TRBJ1-2; D remains ambiguous. The CDR3 is 14 residues long. Trimming removed 4 bases from V and 4 bases from J, with 14 bases in between. The germline gives CDR1 SGHTS, CDR2 YDEGEE. CDR3 bases: TGTGCCAGCAGCCTCTACAACGGGCCCTATGGCTACACCTTC. Residues: CASSLYNGPYGYTF.

The V and J genes are TRBV29-1 and TRBJ2-5; 7 nucleotides align to TRBD2. Germline V lookup: CDR1 SQVTM, CDR2 ANQGSEA. V gave up 5 bases and J gave up 2 bases; unmatched junction bases: 8. CDR3 length: 14 amino acids. Here the CDR3 reads CSVRRSGLQETQYF. The CDR3 region has the DNA TGCAGCGTTAGGCGTAGCGGGCTTCAAGAGACCCAGTACTTC.

This clone was seen a few times. CDR3 residues: CAWSVRASGTEAFF. In DNA, the CDR3 is TGTGCCTGGAGTGTACGTGCGTCGGGAACTGAAGCTTTCTTT. The chain recombines TRBV30 with TRBJ1-1; D is undetermined. The CDR3 contains 14 residues. Germline lookup yields CDR1 GTSNPN and CDR2 SVGIG (reference sequence). V lost 0 bases, J lost 5 bases, and 13 bases lay in between.

The count of this clone is one. This chain links TRBV29-1 with TRBJ2-2, with D possibly matching TRBD2 (5 bases). With 5 bases removed from V and 2 bases from J, the gap between germline ends came to 9 bases. This CDR3 is 13 amino acids long. CDR1 SQVTM and CDR2 ANQGSEA come from the germline V gene. The CDR3 reads CSVRTDNTGELFF. The CDR3 DNA follows: TGCAGCGTTCGGACTGATAACACCGGGGAGCTGTTTTTT.

This clone was counted a few times. The gene calls are TRBV30 and TRBJ1-1; D is unresolved. Trimming removed 4 bases at V and 0 bases at J, with 15 bases between. Germline CDR1 reads GTSNPN; CDR2 reads SVGIG (reference sequence). The CDR3 runs to 15 residues. CDR3 sequence (DNA): TGTGCCTGGACCGCGGAAACTGCTATGAACACTGAAGCTTTCTTT. This sequence encodes CAWTAETAMNTEAFF.

The chain joins TRBV29-1 to TRBJ2-5, with no clear D. The CDR3 loop spans 12 amino acids. Germline-derived CDR1 and CDR2 are SQVTM and ANQGSEA. Deletions cut 4 bases from V and 1 base from J, with 7 bases between. Here the CDR3 DNA reads TGCAGCGTTGGATGGAGCCAAGAGACCCAGTACTTC. Residues: CSVGWSQETQYF. Based on the CDR3 plus reference TRBV29-1 and TRBJ2-5, the full variable domain is SAVISQKPSRDICQRGTSLTIQCQVDSQVTMMFWYRQQPGQSLTLIATANQGSEATYESGFVIDKFPISRPNLTFSTLTVSNMSPEDSSIYLCSVGWSQETQYFGPGTRLLVL.

In DNA form, the CDR3 reads TGTGCCAGTAGACAGGGCAGTTATGGCTACACCTTC. Protein sequence: CASRQGSYGYTF. The chain employs TRBV19 and TRBJ1-2, with D maybe TRBD1 (6 bases). This CDR3 contains 12 residues. The V end was cut by 6 bases, the J end by 5 bases, with 10 bases between. From germline, CDR1 is LNHDA and CDR2 SQIVND (reference sequence).

The chain links TRBV30 to TRBJ2-7, with 7 bases fitting TRBD1. The ends lost 4 bases at V and 3 bases at J; junction bases unmatched: 9. Per germline, CDR1 GTSNPN and CDR2 SVGIG (reference sequence). The CDR3 has 14 residues. CDR3 coding DNA: TGTGCCTGGAAGACCCCGGGACAGTACTACGAGCAGTACTTC. Its protein product is CAWKTPGQYYEQYF.

This chain links TRBV18 with TRBJ2-7; maybe TRBD2 (6 bases). The CDR3 consists of 14 residues. Germline CDR1 reads KGHSH; CDR2 reads LQKENI. The V and J ends lost 1 base and 6 bases respectively, with 13 bases between them. CDR3 loop: CASSPQGQEGEQYF. CDR3 bases: TGTGCCAGCTCACCACAGGGCCAGGAGGGCGAGCAGTACTTC.

The CDR3 is CASSRGQGATGELFF. The CDR3 DNA is TGCGCCAGCAGCCGAGGACAGGGAGCCACCGGGGAGCTGTTTTTT. V gene TRBV5-1 combines with J gene TRBJ2-2; 8 bases align to TRBD1. CDR1 and CDR2 (germline): SGHRS, YFSETQ. The CDR3 is 15 residues long. V trimming: 4 bases; J trimming: 4 bases; junction bases outside the gene matches: 6.

The chain's CDR3 is CASKRSGANVLTF. In DNA form, the CDR3 reads TGTGCCAGCAAGAGGAGCGGGGCCAACGTCCTGACTTTC. V and J are TRBV27 and TRBJ2-6; D uncertain. Per the germline V gene, CDR1 is MNHEY and CDR2 is SMNVEV (reference sequence). Trimming stripped 7 bases from V and 4 bases from J, with 8 bases between. The CDR3 spans 13 residues.

The V call is TRBV19, the J call TRBJ2-7, with a possible D match to TRBD2 (6 bases). The CDR3 has 16 amino acids. Trimming took 5 bases from V and 4 from J, leaving 21 bases between them. The germline V gene has CDR1 LNHDA and CDR2 SQIVND (reference sequence). The CDR3 sequence: CASSAAPTRGRYEQYF. The CDR3 region has the DNA TGTGCCAGTAGTGCCGCCCCGACGCGGGGACGTTACGAGCAGTACTTC.

The chain is built from TRBV5-1 and TRBJ1-2; D remains unclear. The germline V and J ends were trimmed by 4 bases and 1 base, with 8 bases remaining between them. CDR1 and CDR2 from the germline V gene are SGHRS and YFSETQ. This CDR3 spans 13 amino acids. CDR3 loop: CASSLGVNYGYTF. CDR3 nucleotides: TGCGCCAGCAGCCTCGGAGTTAACTATGGCTACACCTTC.

The rearrangement joins TRBV7-2 to TRBJ2-2; TRBD2 aligns across 9 bases. The CDR3 runs to 16 residues. J lost 3 bases, V lost 3 bases, and 5 bases had no gene match. Germline values: CDR1 SGHTA, CDR2 FQGNSA. The CDR3 region has the DNA TGTGCCAGCAGCTTTTTCCTAGCGGGGTACACCGGGGAGCTGTTTTTT. It codes for CASSFFLAGYTGELFF.

The J gene is TRBJ2-5, the V gene TRBV7-2; TRBD2 might be the D (6 bases). Germline V lookup: CDR1 SGHTA, CDR2 FQGNSA. The CDR3 runs to 14 residues. The ends were cut back, 3 bases at V and 2 bases at J, with 10 bases in the middle. The CDR3 DNA follows: TGTGCCAGCAGCTTCTTTGGACTACAAGAGACCCAGTACTTC. Its translation is CASSFFGLQETQYF. Looking up the rest from reference TRBV7-2 and TRBJ2-5 gives the full variable domain: GAGVSQSPSNKVTEKGKDVELRCDPISGHTALYWYRQSLGQGLEFLIYFQGNSAPDKSGLPSDRFSAERTGGSVSTLTIQRTQQEDSAVYLCASSFFGLQETQYFGPGTRLLVL.

The rearrangement links TRBV10-3 to TRBJ2-2; 8 bases agree with TRBD1. Germline V lookup: CDR1 ENHRY, CDR2 SYGVKD. V was pared by 4 bases and J by 1 base, with 5 bases of the junction left unmatched. This CDR3 region has 16 residues. CDR3 region: CAISGRTGQNTGELFF. For the CDR3, the DNA is TGTGCCATCAGTGGCAGGACAGGGCAGAACACCGGGGAGCTGTTTTTT.